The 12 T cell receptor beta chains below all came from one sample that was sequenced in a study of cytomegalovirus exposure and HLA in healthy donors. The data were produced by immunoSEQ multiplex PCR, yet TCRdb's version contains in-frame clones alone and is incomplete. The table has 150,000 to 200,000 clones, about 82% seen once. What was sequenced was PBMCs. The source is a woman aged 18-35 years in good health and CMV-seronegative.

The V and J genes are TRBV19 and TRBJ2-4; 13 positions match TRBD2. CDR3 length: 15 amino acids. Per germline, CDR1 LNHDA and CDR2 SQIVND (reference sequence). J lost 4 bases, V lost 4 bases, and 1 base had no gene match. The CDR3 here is CASSRLAGGKNIQYF. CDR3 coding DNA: TGTGCCAGTAGTAGACTAGCGGGAGGAAAAAACATTCAGTACTTC.

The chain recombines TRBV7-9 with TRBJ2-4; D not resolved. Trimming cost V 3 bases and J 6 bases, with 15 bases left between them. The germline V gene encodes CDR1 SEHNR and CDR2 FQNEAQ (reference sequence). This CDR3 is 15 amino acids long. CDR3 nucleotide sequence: TGTGCCAGCAGCTTGTATGCTTTAGACTTAAACATTCAGTACTTC. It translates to CASSLYALDLNIQYF.

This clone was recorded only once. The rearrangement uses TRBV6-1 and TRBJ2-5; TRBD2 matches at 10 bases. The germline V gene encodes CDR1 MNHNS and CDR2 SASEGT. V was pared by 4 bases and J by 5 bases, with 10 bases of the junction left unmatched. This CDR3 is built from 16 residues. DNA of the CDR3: TGTGCCAGCAGTGCCAGCAGCGGGGGGGTACTGGAGACCCAGTACTTC. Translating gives CASSASSGGVLETQYF.

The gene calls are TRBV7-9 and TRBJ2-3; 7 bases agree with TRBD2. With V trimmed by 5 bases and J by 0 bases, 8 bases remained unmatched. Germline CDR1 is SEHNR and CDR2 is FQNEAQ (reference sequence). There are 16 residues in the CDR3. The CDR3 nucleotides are TGTGCCAGCAGCCATGGAACTAGCGCCAGCACAGATACGCAGTATTTT. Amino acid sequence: CASSHGTSASTDTQYF. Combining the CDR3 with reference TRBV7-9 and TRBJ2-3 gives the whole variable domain DTGVSQNPRHKITKRGQNVTFRCDPISEHNRLYWYRQTLGQGPEFLTYFQNEAQLEKSRLLSDRFSAERPKGSFSTLEIQRTEQGDSAMYLCASSHGTSASTDTQYFGPGTRLTVL.

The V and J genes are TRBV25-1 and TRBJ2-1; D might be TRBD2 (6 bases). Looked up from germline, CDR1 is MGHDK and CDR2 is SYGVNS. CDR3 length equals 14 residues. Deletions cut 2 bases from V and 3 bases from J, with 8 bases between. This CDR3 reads CASSETGLYNEQFF. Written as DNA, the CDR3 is TGTGCCAGCAGTGAAACGGGACTCTACAATGAGCAGTTCTTC.

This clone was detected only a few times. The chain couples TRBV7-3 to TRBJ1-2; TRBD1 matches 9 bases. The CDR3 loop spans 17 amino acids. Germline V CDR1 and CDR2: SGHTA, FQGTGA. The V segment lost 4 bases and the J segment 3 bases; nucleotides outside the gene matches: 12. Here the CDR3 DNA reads TGTGCCAGCAGCTCCGGGACAGGGAGGTTTAAGGACTATGGCTACACCTTC. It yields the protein CASSSGTGRFKDYGYTF.

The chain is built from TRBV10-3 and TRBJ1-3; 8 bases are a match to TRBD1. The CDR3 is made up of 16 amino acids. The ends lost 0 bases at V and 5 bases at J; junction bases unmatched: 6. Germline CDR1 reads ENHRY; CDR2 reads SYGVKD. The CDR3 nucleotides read TGTGCCATCAGTGAGTCGGACAGGGAATTTAGAAACACCATATATTTT. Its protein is CAISESDREFRNTIYF.

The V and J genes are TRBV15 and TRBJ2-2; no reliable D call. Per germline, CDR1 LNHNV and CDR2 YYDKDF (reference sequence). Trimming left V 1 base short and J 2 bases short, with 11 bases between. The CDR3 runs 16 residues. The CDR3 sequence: CATSRGRGLNTGELFF. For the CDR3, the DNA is TGTGCCACCAGCAGAGGGAGAGGCTTAAACACCGGGGAGCTGTTTTTT.

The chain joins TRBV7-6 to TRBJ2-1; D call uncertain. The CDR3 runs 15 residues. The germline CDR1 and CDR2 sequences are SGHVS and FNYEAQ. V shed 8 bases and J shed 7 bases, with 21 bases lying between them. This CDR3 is CASSLSSPYNNEQFF. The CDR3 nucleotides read TGTGCCAGCTCCCTTAGCTCCCCCTACAATAATGAGCAGTTCTTC.

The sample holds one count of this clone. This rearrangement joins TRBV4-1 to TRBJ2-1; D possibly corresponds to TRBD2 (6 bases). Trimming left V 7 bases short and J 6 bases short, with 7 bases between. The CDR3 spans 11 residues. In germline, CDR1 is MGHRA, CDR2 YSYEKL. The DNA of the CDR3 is TGCGCCAGCAACGGGGGCAATGAGCAGTTCTTC. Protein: CASNGGNEQFF.

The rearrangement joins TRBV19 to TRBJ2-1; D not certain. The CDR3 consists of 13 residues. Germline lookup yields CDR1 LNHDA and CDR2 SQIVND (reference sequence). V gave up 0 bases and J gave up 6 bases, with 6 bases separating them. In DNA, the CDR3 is TGTGCCAGTAGTATAGAGCTCAGCAATGAGCAGTTCTTC. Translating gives CASSIELSNEQFF.

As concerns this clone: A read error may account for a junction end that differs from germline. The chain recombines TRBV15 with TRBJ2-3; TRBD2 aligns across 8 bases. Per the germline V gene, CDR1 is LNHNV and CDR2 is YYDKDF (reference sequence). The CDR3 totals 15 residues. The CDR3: CATSRELAATDTQYF. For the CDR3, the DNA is TGTGCCACCAGCCGAGAACTAGCGGCGACAGATACGCAGTATTTT.